This T cell receptor beta chain derives from a study of T cell responses to AZD1222 COVID-19 vaccine. Study-level points and caveats: Only a handful of AZD1222 recipients tested seropositive at baseline. Increases in Spike-specific TCR breadth and depth were seen after two AZD1222 doses. Clonal diversity was possibly underestimated, and the donors were mostly white British, with more females.

Concerning this clone itself: Its antigen is not known.

Deletions cut 1 base from V and 4 bases from J, with 13 bases between. CDR1 and CDR2 (germline): GTSNPN, SVGIG (reference sequence). CDR3 length: 14 residues. Measured with immunoSEQ multiplex PCR; TCRdb has only the in-frame clones, and not every one. There are 130,000 to 150,000 clones in the sample; over 80% occur only once, and 2.5% to 3% lies in the top ten. The V and J genes are TRBV30 and TRBJ1-2, with D possibly being TRBD1 (6 bases). The sequence derives from an adult in good health. The sample was peripheral blood, taken on day 0 of MenACWY control vaccination. The CDR3 is CAWSGERGSYGYTF. CDR3 DNA sequence: TGTGCCTGGAGTGGGGAGAGGGGGTCCTATGGCTACACCTTC.